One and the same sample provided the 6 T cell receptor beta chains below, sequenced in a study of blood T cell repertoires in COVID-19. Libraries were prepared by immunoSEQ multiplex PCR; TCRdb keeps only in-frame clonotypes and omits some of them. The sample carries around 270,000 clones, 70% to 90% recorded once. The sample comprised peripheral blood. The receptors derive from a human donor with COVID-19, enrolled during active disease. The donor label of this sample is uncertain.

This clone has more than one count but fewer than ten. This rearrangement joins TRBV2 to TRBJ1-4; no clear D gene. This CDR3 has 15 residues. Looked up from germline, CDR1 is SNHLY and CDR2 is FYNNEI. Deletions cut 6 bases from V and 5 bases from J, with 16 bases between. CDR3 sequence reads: CASREYSLENEKLFF. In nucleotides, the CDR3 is TGTGCCAGCAGGGAATACTCCCTTGAGAATGAAAAACTGTTTTTT.

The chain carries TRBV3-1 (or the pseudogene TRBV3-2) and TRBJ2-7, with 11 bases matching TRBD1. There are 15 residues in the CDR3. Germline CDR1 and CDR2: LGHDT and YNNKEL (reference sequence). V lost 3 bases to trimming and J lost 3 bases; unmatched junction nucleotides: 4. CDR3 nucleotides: TGTGCCAGCAGCCAGCTAGGGACAGGGGGCTACGAGCAGTACTTC. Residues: CASSQLGTGGYEQYF.

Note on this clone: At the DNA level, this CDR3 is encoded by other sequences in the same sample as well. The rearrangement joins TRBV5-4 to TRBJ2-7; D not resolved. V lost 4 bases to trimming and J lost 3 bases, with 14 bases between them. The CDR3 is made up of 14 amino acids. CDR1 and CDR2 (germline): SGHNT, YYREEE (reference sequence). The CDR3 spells CASSLPRVSYEQYF. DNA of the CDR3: TGTGCCAGCAGCCTCCCCCGAGTGAGCTACGAGCAGTACTTC.

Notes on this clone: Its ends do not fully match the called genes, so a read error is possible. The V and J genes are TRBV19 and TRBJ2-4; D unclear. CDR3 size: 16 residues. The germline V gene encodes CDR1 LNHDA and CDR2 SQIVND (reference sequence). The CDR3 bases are TGTGCCAGTAATATAGATCCTAGTAACCCCTTAAACATTCAGTACTTC. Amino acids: CASNIDPSNPLNIQYF.

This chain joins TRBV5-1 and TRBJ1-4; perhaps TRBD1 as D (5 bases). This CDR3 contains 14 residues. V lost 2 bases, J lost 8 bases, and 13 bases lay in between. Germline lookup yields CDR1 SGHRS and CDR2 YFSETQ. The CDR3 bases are TGCGCCAGCAGCTTTGGGCAGGGTGAGGAAAAACTGTTTTTT. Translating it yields CASSFGQGEEKLFF.

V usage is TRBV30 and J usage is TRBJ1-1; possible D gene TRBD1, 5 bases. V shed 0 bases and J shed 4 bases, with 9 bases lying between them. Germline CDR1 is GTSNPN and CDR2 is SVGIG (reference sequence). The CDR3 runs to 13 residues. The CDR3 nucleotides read TGTGCCTGGAGTGTAGTAGGGGTCACTGAAGCTTTCTTT. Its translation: CAWSVVGVTEAFF.